This is a list of T cell receptor beta chains from one sample in a study of T cell repertoires in cytomegalovirus infection. These receptors have no known antigen. TCRdb itself ran the reads through MiXCR, one entry per CDR3 protein. There are approximately 990,000 distinct CDR3 sequences in the sample; around 29% occur only once, and 11% to 15% lies in the top ten. This sample comprised cultured CD8+ T cells from PBMCs, obtained from culture after CMV antigen stimulation. Every receptor here comes from a human donor in good health (CMV status not recorded). Some clones in this sample may be carry-over from other donors' samples. The CDR3 runs from the conserved cysteine through the conserved F or W. The D gene is left open where the match is weak. Not all rows give a size; the values are once, few, many and, for expanded clones, a class.

. TRBJ2-7 TRBD1 TRBV27 TGTGCCAGCAGTCCCCCCCGACAGGGGACCTACGAGCAGTACTTC CASSPPRQGTYEQYF
. TRBJ2-7 TRBD2 TRBV6-1 TGTGCCAGCAGTGAAGCGAGCGGGGGAAGGGCCTACGAGCAGTACTTC CASSEASGGRAYEQYF
many TRBJ1-2 TRBD1 TRBV7-8 TGTGCCACCCCCGGGACAGGGAATGGCTACACCTTC CATPGTGNGYTF
few TRBJ1-1 TRBD1 TRBV6-6 TGTGCCACCTTCGGGGACAGTGGTCGTACTGAAGCTTTCTTT CATFGDSGRTEAFF
. TRBJ2-1 . TRBV7-4 TGTGCCAGCAGCCCGGGATGGAGGACAGCTTACAATGAGCAGTTCTTC CASSPGWRTAYNEQFF
. TRBJ2-1 TRBD2 TRBV2 TGTGCCAGCAACCCCATTACGGGACTAGCCTACAATGAGCAGTTCTTC CASNPITGLAYNEQFF
many TRBJ2-7 . TRBV7-2 TGTGCCAGCAGCCCCGCGGGTGTTTCCTACGAGCAGTACTTC CASSPAGVSYEQYF
few TRBJ2-3 TRBD2 TRBV6-1 TGTGCCAGCAGTGAATACCGGGGGGGCACAGATACGCAGTATTTT CASSEYRGGTDTQYF
few TRBJ2-7 . TRBV27 TGTGCCAGTAAAAGGGGTTACGAGCAGTACTTC CASKRGYEQYF
few TRBJ1-1 TRBD1 TRBV7-9 TGTGCCAGCAGGGGAGGCAGGGGGGCTGAAGCTTTCTTT CASRGGRGAEAFF
. TRBJ2-5 . TRBV9 TGTGCCAGCAGCGTTAGGGGAGACCAAGAGACCCAGTACTTC CASSVRGDQETQYF
many TRBJ2-1 . TRBV7-2 TGTGCCAGCAGCCCCGAAATAGGGGGGGCGAACAATGAGCAGTTCTTC CASSPEIGGANNEQFF
. TRBJ2-2 TRBD2 TRBV20-1 TGCAGTGCTAGGAGAGCGGGGGGCCGGAACACCGGGGAGCTGTTTTTT CSARRAGGRNTGELFF
few TRBJ2-1 . TRBV12-3/TRBV12-4 TGTGCCAGCAGCAGTTGGGGACGGCCCTACAATGAGCAGTTCTTC CASSSWGRPYNEQFF
many TRBJ2-5 TRBD2 TRBV4-3 TGCGCCAGCAGCCAAGAGCGGGGGGGCGGGGAGACCCAGTACTTC CASSQERGGGETQYF
. TRBJ1-3 . TRBV18 TGTGCCAGCTCACTCAGGCGGGACACCATCACTGGAAACACCATATATTTT CASSLRRDTITGNTIYF
few TRBJ1-5 . TRBV7-8 TGTGCCAGCAGCTCCGACGGTGAAGTGCGGGCTAAGGGCAATCAGCCCCAGCATTTT CASSSDGEVRAKGNQPQHF
. TRBJ1-1 . TRBV7-9 TGTGCCAGCAGCCCCCACAGCGGATCGAACACTGAAGCTTTCTTT CASSPHSGSNTEAFF
. TRBJ2-5 . TRBV5-6 TGTGCCAGCCCAATGGCGTGGGGGCCCTACGGGGAGACCCAGTACTTC CASPMAWGPYGETQYF
. TRBJ2-1 TRBD2 TRBV6-2/TRBV6-3 TGTGCCAGCAGTCCCATTAGCGGGGACTACAATGAGCAGTTCTTC CASSPISGDYNEQFF
. TRBJ2-5 TRBD2 TRBV13 TGTGCCAGCAGCCCAGGACTAGCGGGGCTTCAAGAGACCCAGTACTTC CASSPGLAGLQETQYF
few TRBJ1-5 . TRBV6-1 TGTGCCAGCAGTCCCGGGGACCTCTCGTGGAGCAATCAGCCCCAGCATTTT CASSPGDLSWSNQPQHF
. TRBJ2-1 TRBD1 TRBV9 TGTGCCAGCAGCGGCGCCGGGACAGTCTACAATGAGCAGTTCTTC CASSGAGTVYNEQFF
few TRBJ2-2 . TRBV11-3 TGTGCCAGCAGCTCACAGAGGGGGAACACCGGGGAGCTGTTTTTT CASSSQRGNTGELFF
. TRBJ2-1 TRBD2 TRBV19 TGTGCCACCGGGGGGACTAGCGGGGGGTTCTCAATCAATGAGCAGTTCTTC CATGGTSGGFSINEQFF
. TRBJ2-1 . TRBV7-6 TGTGCCAGCAGCCCAGGTTCCAGATTTAATGAGCAGTTCTTC CASSPGSRFNEQFF
. TRBJ2-2 . TRBV4-1 TGCGCCAGCAGCCAAAAGCTAGCCGGGGAGCTGTTTTTT CASSQKLAGELFF
few TRBJ2-5 . TRBV7-9 TGTGCCAGCATCGGAGGGGCAGGCCCTATCGAGGAGACCCAGTACTTC CASIGGAGPIEETQYF
. TRBJ1-2 . TRBV4-1 TGCGCCAGCAGCCAAGACAGGAGGTTATATGGCTACACCTTC CASSQDRRLYGYTF